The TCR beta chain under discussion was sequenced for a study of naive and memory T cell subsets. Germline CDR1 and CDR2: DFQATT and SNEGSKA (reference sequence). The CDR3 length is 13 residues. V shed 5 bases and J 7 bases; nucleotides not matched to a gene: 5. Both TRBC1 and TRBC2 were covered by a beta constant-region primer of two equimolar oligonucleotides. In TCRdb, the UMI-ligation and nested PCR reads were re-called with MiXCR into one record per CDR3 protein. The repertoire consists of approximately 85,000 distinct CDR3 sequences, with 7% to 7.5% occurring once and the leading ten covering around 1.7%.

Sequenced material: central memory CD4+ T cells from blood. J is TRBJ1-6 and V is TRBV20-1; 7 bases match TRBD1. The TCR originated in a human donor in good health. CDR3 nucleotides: TGCAGTGCTCCCCGACAGGGAAATTCACCCCTCCACTTT. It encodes CSAPRQGNSPLHF.